One sample yielded the 2 T cell receptor beta chains listed below, sequenced in a study of blood T cell repertoires in COVID-19. Data came from immunoSEQ multiplex PCR; TCRdb stores just in-frame clones and leaves some out. This table holds about 260,000 clones, around 78% found once. The sequenced sample was peripheral blood. These receptors were taken from a man between 60 and 75 years old who had recovered from COVID-19.

The chain uses TRBV10-1 and TRBJ2-7; 7 bases are a match to TRBD1. There are 16 residues in the CDR3. Unmatched junction bases numbered 8, after V lost 3 bases and J lost 0 bases. CDR1 WNHNN and CDR2 SYGVQD come from the germline V gene (reference sequence). The CDR3 spells CASSDQTGAGSYEQYF. DNA of the CDR3: TGCGCCAGCAGTGACCAAACAGGGGCCGGCTCCTACGAGCAGTACTTC.

The chain links TRBV29-1 to TRBJ2-2; 10 nucleotides line up with TRBD1. The trim removed 6 bases at V and 1 base at J, leaving 8 bases unmatched. This CDR3 spans 16 amino acids. Germline V CDR1 and CDR2: SQVTM, ANQGSEA. CDR3 DNA sequence: TGCAGCGTGGGGGGACAGGGGTTCAGGAACACCGGGGAGCTGTTTTTT. Translation gives CSVGGQGFRNTGELFF.